The present entry profiles one TCR beta chain with its context. The protocol was immunoSEQ multiplex PCR, while the TCRdb copy is restricted to in-frame clones and leaves out a portion. Among 100,000 to 120,000 clones listed, around 80% were seen once. The sample is drawn from a study of control samples from healthy donors and cancer patients. The CDR3 extends over 11 amino acids. Germline values: CDR1 SNHLY, CDR2 FYNNEI. Trimming took 10 bases from V and 5 from J, leaving 11 bases between them. The genes are TRBV2 and TRBJ1-2, with a tentative D call TRBD1 (5 bases). Source material: blood. The receptor was derived from a man younger than 30 in good health. The chain's CDR3 is CATRQIYGYTF. DNA of the CDR3: TGTGCCACTAGACAGATTTATGGCTACACCTTC.